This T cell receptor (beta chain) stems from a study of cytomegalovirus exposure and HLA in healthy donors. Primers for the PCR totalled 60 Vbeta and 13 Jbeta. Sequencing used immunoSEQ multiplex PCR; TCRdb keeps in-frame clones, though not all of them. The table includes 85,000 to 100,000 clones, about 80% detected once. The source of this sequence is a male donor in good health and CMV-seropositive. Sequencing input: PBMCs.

The CDR3 DNA sequence: TGTGCCAGCAGGATACAGGGGAATGAAAAACTGTTTTTT. This encodes CASRIQGNEKLFF. This chain uses TRBV2 with TRBJ1-4, with TRBD1 matching over 7 bases. V shed 6 bases, J shed 5 bases, and the junction held 3 bases outside the gene matches. This CDR3 region has 13 residues. CDR1 is SNHLY, CDR2 FYNNEI, per germline.